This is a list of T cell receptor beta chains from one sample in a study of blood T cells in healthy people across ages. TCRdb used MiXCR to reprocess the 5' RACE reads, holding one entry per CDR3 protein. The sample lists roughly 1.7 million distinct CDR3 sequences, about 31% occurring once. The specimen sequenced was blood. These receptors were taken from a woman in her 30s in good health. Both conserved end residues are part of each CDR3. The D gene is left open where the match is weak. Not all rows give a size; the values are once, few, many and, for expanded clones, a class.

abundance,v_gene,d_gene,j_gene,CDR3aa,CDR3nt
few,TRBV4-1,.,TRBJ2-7,CASSRWAGSYEQYF,TGCGCCAGCAGCCGCTGGGCCGGGAGCTACGAGCAGTACTTC
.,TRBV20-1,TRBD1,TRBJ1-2,CSAIPGTVLYGYTF,TGCAGTGCTATCCCCGGGACAGTCCTTTATGGCTACACCTTC
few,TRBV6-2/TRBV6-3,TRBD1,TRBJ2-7,CASGGTGFAEQYF,TGTGCCAGCGGGGGGACAGGGTTTGCCGAGCAGTACTTC
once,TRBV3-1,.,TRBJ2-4,CASSQAFPDIQYF,TGTGCCAGCAGCCAAGCCTTCCCTGACATTCAGTACTTC
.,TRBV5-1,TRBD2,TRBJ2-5,CASSGSSGSETQYF,TGCGCCAGCAGCGGCTCTAGCGGGAGCGAGACCCAGTACTTC
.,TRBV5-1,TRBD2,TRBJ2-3,CASTAGERTDTQYF,TGCGCCAGCACGGCGGGGGAGCGCACAGATACGCAGTATTTT
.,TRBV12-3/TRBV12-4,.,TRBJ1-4,CASRSGTQNEKLFF,TGTGCCAGCAGGTCCGGGACGCAGAATGAAAAACTGTTTTTT
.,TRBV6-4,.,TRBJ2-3,CASSVTGTTVGDTQYF,TGTGCCAGCAGTGTTACGGGGACAACGGTAGGAGATACGCAGTATTTT
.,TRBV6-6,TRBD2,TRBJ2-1,CASSYSATTSTYNEQFF,TGTGCCAGCAGTTACTCAGCGACGACTAGCACTTACAATGAGCAGTTCTTC
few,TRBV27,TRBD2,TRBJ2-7,CASSSVREVRYEQYF,TGTGCCAGCAGTTCCGTCCGGGAGGTGCGGTACGAGCAGTACTTC
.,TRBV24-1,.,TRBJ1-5,CATSDLRGNQPQHF,TGTGCCACCAGTGATTTGCGAGGGAATCAGCCCCAGCATTTT
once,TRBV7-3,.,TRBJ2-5,CASSLTGLPQETQYF,TGTGCCAGCAGCTTAACAGGACTGCCCCAAGAGACCCAGTACTTC
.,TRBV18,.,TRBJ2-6,CASSSKGSGANVLTF,TGTGCCAGCTCGTCCAAGGGCTCTGGGGCCAACGTCCTGACTTTC
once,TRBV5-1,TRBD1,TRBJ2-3,CASSFFPTGTGSPDTQYF,TGCGCCAGCAGCTTTTTTCCCACAGGGACAGGGAGCCCAGATACGCAGTATTTT
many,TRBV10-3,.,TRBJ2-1,CAISESARRGNEQFF,TGTGCCATCAGTGAGTCCGCTAGGAGGGGTAATGAGCAGTTCTTC
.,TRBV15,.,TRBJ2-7,CATSRAPGTPYVQYF,TGTGCTACCAGCAGAGCCCCCGGGACCCCCTACGTGCAGTACTTC
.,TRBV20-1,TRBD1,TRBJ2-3,CSAREMTGAIFTDTQYF,TGCAGTGCTAGAGAAATGACAGGGGCCATTTTCACAGATACGCAGTATTTT
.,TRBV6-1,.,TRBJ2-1,CASSDSSPYNEQFF,TGTGCCAGCAGCGACAGCAGCCCCTACAATGAGCAGTTCTTC
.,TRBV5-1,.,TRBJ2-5,CASSVQAEETQYF,TGCGCCAGCAGCGTTCAGGCGGAAGAGACCCAGTACTTC
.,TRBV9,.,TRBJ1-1,CASSVAGQMNTEAFF,TGTGCCAGCAGCGTAGCGGGACAAATGAACACTGAAGCTTTCTTT
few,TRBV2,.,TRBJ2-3,CASRERAYTDTQYF,TGTGCGAGTCGGGAGCGGGCCTACACAGATACGCAGTATTTT
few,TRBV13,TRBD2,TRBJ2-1,CASSGGLAEPLFSYNEQFF,TGTGCCAGCAGCGGAGGACTAGCGGAGCCTTTATTCTCCTACAATGAGCAGTTCTTC
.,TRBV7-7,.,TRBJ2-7,CASSLDHTYEQYF,TGTGCCAGCAGCTTAGATCACACCTACGAGCAGTACTTC
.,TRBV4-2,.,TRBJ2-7,CASSPGTVSGDEQYF,TGTGCCAGCAGCCCAGGGACCGTTTCGGGGGACGAGCAGTACTTC
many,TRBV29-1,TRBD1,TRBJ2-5,CSVGQDRGIPLRETQYF,TGCAGCGTGGGACAGGACAGAGGGATCCCACTGAGGGAGACCCAGTACTTC
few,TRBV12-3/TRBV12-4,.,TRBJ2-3,CASSFRDTSTDTQYF,TGTGCCAGCAGTTTTAGGGACACTAGCACAGATACGCAGTATTTT
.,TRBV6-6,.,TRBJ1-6,CTSSYGGLDSPLHF,TGTACCAGCAGTTACGGGGGACTTGATTCACCCCTCCACTTT
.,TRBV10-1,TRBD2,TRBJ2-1,CASSPAGGTYNEQFF,TGCGCCAGCAGTCCCGCGGGGGGCACCTACAATGAGCAGTTCTTC
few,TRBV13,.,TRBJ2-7,CASSLVEGNPYEQYF,TGTGCCAGCAGCTTAGTTGAGGGGAACCCCTACGAGCAGTACTTC
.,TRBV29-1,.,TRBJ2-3,CSVEDSRRHTDTQYF,TGCAGCGTTGAGGATAGCAGGAGACACACAGATACGCAGTATTTT
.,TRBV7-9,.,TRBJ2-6,CASSSSGRAANVLTF,TGTGCCAGCAGCTCCTCGGGTAGGGCGGCCAACGTCCTGACTTTC
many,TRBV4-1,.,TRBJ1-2,CASSQVMSDYGYTF,TGCGCCAGCAGCCAAGTTATGTCAGACTATGGCTACACCTTC
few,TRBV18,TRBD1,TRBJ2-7,CASSATTGVHEQYF,TGTGCCAGCTCAGCTACGACAGGGGTCCACGAGCAGTACTTC
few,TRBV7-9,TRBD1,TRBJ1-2,CASSLRGQERGGYTF,TGTGCCAGCAGCTTAAGGGGACAGGAGCGGGGAGGCTACACCTTC
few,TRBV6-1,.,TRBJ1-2,CASTRGVDYGYTF,TGTGCCAGCACTCGTGGGGTTGACTATGGCTACACCTTC
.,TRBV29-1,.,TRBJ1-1,CSAPFGSTEAFF,TGCAGCGCTCCCTTCGGAAGCACTGAAGCTTTCTTT
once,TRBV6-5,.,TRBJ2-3,CASSPRRLLTDTQYF,TGTGCCAGCAGTCCCCGGAGACTCCTCACAGATACGCAGTATTTT
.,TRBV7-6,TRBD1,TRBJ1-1,CASSPRQGGTTEAFF,TGTGCCAGCAGCCCAAGACAGGGAGGTACCACTGAAGCTTTCTTT
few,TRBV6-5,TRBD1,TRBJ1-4,CASARNRGNEKLFF,TGTGCCAGCGCTCGTAACAGGGGGAACGAAAAACTGTTTTTT
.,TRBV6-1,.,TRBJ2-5,CASSGAAVGGTQYF,TGTGCCAGCAGCGGGGCCGCCGTAGGGGGGACCCAGTACTTC
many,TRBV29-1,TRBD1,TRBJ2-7,CSGTGGEEQYF,TGCAGCGGGACAGGGGGGGAGGAGCAGTACTTC
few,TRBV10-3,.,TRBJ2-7,CAISESRNSYEQYF,TGTGCCATCAGTGAGTCCAGGAACTCCTACGAGCAGTACTTC
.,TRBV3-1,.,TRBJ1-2,CASSALRGYTF,TGTGCCAGCAGCGCGTTACGGGGCTACACCTTC
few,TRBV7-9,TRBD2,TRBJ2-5,CASSPWTSGRLQETQYF,TGTGCCAGCAGCCCGTGGACTAGCGGGAGGCTCCAAGAGACCCAGTACTTC
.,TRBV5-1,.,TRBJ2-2,CASIAAGFDTGELFF,TGCGCCAGCATAGCGGCGGGGTTCGACACCGGGGAGCTGTTTTTT